This entry concerns a single TCR beta chain. Its matching antigen is unknown. Other DNA sequences from this sample encode an identical CDR3 as well. CDR1 SEHNR and CDR2 FQNEAQ come from the germline V gene (reference sequence). V lost 1 base and J lost 0, with 10 bases in between. The CDR3 runs 16 residues. This specimen belongs to a study of T cell responses to AZD1222 COVID-19 vaccine. Study overall: Pooled in the analysis were second doses at about 4 or about 12 weeks. Overall study findings and caveats: Sampling captured repertoires only after the peak T cell response. Unmutated variant regions are reportedly targeted by nearly half of spike-specific TCRs.

Some clones are missing from TCRdb's copy, which holds only in-frame ones; the method was immunoSEQ multiplex PCR. This sample has tens of thousands of clones, with about 89% found just once. J is TRBJ2-1 and V is TRBV7-9; no definite D call. The clonotype comes from an adult in good health. Sequenced here: peripheral blood, sampled on day 0 of AZD1222 vaccination. Here the CDR3 DNA reads TGTGCCAGCAGCTTAGGGGCAGGTTCCTCCTACAATGAGCAGTTCTTC. Residues: CASSLGAGSSYNEQFF.